This T cell receptor (beta chain) was profiled in a study of shared clonotypes between healthy human individuals. Healthy HIV-negative adults without recent acute infections or vaccinations served as donors. This clone has only one observation. At a deep level, the assay was run. In replicate PCRs of sorted subsets, about 200 ng DNA, approximately 30,000 T cell genomes, was used. Profiled with immunoSEQ multiplex PCR; TCRdb holds only in-frame clones, not every one. Seen here are about 2 million clones, over 85% observed once, and the top ten hold 0.1% to 0.15%. This TCR was recovered from a man between 18 and 29 years old in good health. The sequencing input was naive CD4+ T cells sorted from blood. Subset defined: CD45RA+ positively selected.

In nucleotides, the CDR3 is TGTGCCAGCAGCCCCGTTGAGACCTCCTACGAGCAGTACTTC. This translates into CASSPVETSYEQYF. The V gene is TRBV6-6, the J gene TRBJ2-7, with D unresolved. The V gene lost 6 bases and the J gene lost 0 bases, with 12 bases spanning the gap. The CDR3 sequence is 14 residues long. Germline assignment: CDR1 MNHNY and CDR2 SVGAGI (reference sequence).